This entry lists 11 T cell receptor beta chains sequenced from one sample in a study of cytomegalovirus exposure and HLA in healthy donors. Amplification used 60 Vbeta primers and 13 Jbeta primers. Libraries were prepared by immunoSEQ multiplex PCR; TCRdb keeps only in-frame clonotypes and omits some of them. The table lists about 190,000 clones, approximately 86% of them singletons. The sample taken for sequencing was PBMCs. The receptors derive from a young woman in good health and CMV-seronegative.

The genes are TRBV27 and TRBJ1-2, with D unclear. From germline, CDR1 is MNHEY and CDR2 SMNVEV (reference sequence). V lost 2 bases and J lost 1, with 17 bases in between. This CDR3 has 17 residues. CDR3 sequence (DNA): TGTGCCAGCAGTTTAAGCCTTTCCCCAGCGGGTAACTATGGCTACACCTTC. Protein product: CASSLSLSPAGNYGYTF.

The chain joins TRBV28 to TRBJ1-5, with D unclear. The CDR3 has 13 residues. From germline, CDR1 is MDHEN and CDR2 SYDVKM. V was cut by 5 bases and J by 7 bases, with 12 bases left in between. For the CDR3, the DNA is TGTGCCAGCAGTCCTCGAATAGAGCAGCCCCAGCATTTT. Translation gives CASSPRIEQPQHF.

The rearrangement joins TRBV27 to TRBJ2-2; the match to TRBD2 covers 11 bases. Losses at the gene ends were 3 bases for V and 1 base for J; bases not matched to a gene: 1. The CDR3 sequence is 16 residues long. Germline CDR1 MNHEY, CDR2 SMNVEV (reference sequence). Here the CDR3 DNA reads TGTGCCAGCAGTTTCGGACTAGCGGGGAACACCGGGGAGCTGTTTTTT. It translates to CASSFGLAGNTGELFF.

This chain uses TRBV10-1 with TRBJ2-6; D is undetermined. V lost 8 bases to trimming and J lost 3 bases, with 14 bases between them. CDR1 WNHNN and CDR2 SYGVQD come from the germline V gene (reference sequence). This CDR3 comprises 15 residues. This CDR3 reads CASPSGNGGANVLTF. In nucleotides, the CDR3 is TGCGCCAGCCCGTCTGGTAACGGTGGGGCCAACGTCCTGACTTTC.

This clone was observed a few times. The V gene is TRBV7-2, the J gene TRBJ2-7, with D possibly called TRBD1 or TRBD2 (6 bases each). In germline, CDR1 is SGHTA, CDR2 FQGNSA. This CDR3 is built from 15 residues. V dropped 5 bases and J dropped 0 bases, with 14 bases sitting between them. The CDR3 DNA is TGTGCCAGCAGCCTAGGGGGGACATCCTCCTACGAGCAGTACTTC. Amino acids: CASSLGGTSSYEQYF.

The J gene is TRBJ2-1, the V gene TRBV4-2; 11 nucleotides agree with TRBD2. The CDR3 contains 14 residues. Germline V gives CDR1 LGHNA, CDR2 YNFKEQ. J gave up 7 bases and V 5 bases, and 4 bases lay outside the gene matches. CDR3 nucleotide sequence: TGTGCCAGCAGCACCGGGACTAGCGGTAATGAGCAGTTCTTC. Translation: CASSTGTSGNEQFF.

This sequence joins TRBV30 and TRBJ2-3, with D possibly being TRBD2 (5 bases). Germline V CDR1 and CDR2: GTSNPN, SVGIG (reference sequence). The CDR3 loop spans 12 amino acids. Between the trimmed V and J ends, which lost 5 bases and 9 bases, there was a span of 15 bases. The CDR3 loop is CAWGGLGITQYF. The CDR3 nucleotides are TGTGCCTGGGGAGGCCTGGGGATCACGCAGTATTTT.

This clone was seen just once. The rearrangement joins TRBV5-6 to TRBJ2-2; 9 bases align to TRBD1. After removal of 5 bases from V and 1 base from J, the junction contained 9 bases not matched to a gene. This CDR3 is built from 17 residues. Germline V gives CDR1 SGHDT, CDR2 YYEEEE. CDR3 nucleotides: TGTGCCAGCAGTGGGAGTTGGACAGGGGTGAACACCGGGGAGCTGTTTTTT. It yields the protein CASSGSWTGVNTGELFF.

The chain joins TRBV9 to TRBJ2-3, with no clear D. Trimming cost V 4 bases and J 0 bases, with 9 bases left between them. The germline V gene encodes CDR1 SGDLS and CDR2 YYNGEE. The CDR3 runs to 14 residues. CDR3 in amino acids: CASSQASSTDTQYF. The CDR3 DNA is TGTGCCAGCAGCCAAGCGTCTAGCACAGATACGCAGTATTTT.

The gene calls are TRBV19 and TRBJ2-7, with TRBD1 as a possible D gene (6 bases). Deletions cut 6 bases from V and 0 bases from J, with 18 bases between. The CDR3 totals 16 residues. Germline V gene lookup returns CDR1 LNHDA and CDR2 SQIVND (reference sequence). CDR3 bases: TGTGCCAGTAGCCCTATTGGGACAAGTAGCTCCTACGAGCAGTACTTC. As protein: CASSPIGTSSSYEQYF.

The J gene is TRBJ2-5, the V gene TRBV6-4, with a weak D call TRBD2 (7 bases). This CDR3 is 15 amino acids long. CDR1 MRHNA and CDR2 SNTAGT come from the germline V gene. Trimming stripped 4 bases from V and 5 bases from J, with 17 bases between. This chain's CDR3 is CASSVRGAVGETQYF. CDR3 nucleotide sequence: TGTGCCAGCAGTGTCCGGGGGGCCGTAGGGGAGACCCAGTACTTC.